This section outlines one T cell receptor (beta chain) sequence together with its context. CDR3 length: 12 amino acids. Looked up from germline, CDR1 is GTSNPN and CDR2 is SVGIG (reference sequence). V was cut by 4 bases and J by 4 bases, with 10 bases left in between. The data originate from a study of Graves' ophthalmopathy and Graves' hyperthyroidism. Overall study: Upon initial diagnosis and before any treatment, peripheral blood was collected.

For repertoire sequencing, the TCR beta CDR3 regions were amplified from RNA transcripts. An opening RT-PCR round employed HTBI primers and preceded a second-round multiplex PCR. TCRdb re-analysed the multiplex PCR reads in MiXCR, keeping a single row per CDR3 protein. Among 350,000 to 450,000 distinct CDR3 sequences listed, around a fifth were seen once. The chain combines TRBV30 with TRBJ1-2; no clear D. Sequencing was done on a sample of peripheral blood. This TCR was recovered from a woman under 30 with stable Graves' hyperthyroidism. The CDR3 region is CAWKLAGYGYTF. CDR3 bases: TGTGCCTGGAAACTCGCTGGCTATGGCTACACCTTC. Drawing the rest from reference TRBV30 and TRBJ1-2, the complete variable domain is SQTIHQWPATLVQPVGSPLSLECTVEGTSNPNLYWYRQAAGRGLQLLFYSVGIGQISSEVPQNLSASRPQDRQFILSSKKLLLSDSGFYLCAWKLAGYGYTFGSGTRLTVV.